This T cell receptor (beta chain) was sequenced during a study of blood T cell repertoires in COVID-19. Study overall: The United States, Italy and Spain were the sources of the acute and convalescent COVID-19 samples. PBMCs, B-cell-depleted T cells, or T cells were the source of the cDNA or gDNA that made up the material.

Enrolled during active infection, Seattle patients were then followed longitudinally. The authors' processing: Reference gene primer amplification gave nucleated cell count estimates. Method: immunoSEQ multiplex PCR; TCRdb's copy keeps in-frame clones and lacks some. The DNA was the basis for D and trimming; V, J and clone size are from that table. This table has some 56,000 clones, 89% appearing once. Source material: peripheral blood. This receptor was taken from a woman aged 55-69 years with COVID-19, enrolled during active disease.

CDR3 nucleotides: TGTGCCTGGAGTGTAAGGGGGCAGTCTTCCTCTGGAAACACCATATATTTT. This gives the protein CAWSVRGQSSSGNTIYF. The rearrangement uses TRBV30 and TRBJ1-3; TRBD1 aligns across 7 bases. The CDR3 sequence is 17 residues long. Germline CDR1 and CDR2: GTSNPN and SVGIG (reference sequence). The trim removed 0 bases at V and 0 bases at J, leaving 8 bases unmatched. The full variable domain, rest sourced from reference TRBV30 and TRBJ1-3, is SQTIHQWPATLVQPVGSPLSLECTVEGTSNPNLYWYRQAAGRGLQLLFYSVGIGQISSEVPQNLSASRPQDRQFILSSKKLLLSDSGFYLCAWSVRGQSSSGNTIYFGEGSWLTVV.